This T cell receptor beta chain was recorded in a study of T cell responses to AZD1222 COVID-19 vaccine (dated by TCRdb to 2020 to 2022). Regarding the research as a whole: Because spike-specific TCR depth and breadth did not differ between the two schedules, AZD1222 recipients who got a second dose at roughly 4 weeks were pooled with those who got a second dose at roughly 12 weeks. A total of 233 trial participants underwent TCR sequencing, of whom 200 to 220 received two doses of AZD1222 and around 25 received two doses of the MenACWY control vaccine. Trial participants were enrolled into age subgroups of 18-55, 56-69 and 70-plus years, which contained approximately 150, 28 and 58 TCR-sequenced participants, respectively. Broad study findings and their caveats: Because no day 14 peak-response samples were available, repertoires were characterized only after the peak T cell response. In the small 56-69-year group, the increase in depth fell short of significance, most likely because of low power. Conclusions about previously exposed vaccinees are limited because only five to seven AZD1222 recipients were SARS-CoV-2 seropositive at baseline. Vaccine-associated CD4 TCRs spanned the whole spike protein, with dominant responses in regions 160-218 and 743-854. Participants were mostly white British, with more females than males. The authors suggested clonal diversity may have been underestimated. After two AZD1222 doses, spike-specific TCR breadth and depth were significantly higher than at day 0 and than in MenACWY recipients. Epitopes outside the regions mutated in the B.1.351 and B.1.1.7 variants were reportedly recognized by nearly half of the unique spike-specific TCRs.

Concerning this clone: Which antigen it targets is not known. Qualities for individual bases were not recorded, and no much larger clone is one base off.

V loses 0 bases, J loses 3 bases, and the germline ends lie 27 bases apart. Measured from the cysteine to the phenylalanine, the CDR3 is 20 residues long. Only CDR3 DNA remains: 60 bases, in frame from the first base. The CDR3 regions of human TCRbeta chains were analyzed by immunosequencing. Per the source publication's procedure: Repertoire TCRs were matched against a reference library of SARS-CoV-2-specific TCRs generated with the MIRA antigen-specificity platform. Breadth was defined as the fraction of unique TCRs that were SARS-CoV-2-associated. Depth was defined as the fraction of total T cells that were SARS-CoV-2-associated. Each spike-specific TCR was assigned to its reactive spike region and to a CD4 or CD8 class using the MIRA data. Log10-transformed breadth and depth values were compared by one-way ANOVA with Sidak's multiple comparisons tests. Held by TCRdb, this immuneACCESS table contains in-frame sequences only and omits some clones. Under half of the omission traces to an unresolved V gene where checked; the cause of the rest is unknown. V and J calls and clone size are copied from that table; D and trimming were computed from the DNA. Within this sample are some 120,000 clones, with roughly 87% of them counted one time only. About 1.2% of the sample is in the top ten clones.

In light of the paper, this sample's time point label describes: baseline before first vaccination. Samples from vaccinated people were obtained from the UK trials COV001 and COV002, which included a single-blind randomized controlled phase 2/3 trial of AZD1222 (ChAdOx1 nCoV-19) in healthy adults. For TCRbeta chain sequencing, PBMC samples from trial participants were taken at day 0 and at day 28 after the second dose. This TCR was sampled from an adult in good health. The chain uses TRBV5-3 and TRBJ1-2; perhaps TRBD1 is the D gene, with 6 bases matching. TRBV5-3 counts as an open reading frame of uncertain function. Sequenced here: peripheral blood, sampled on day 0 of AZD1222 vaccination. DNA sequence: TGTGCCAGAAGCTTGGGCACTAGGGGGGGTGTAATAGAAAGAGACTATGGCTACACCTTC. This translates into CARSLGTRGGVIERDYGYTF.